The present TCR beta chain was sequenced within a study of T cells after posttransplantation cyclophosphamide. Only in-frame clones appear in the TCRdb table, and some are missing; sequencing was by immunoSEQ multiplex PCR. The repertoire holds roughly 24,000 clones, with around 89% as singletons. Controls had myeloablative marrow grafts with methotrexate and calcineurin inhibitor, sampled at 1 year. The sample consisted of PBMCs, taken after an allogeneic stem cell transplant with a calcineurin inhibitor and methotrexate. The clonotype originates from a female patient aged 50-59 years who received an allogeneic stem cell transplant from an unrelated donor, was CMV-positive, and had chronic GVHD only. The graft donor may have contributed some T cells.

The CDR3 DNA is TGTGCCAGCAGTGACTCGTATAGGGGATTTAATGAGCAGTTCTTC. This sequence encodes CASSDSYRGFNEQFF. The V gene is TRBV6-4, the J gene TRBJ2-1; D possibly corresponds to TRBD1 (5 bases). This CDR3 is built from 15 residues. The V end lost 0 bases, the J end lost 7 bases, and 13 bases lay between the germline ends. Germline assignment: CDR1 MRHNA and CDR2 SNTAGT.